Shown below are 15 T cell receptor beta chains from a single sample sequenced in a study of shared clonotypes between healthy human individuals. CD45RO-negative, CCR7-selected cells formed the naive CD8 fraction, which excluded terminally differentiated effector memory CD45RA+ cells. Sequenced by immunoSEQ multiplex PCR; TCRdb stores in-frame clones only, minus some. The table records approximately 1.9 million clones, 80% to 95% of them present only once. Material for sequencing was naive CD8+ T cells from PBMCs. The receptors stem from a man aged 18 to 30 in good health. Some clones in this sample may be carry-over from other donors' samples.

This chain connects TRBV28 to TRBJ2-7, with D possibly matching TRBD1 (5 bases). The CDR3 totals 15 residues. V was shortened by 3 bases and J by 3 bases, with 15 bases between the two germline ends. Per germline, CDR1 MDHEN and CDR2 SYDVKM. CDR3 sequence (DNA): TGTGCCAGCAGTTTTAGGGCAGGGAAAAACTACGAGCAGTACTTC. Its protein product is CASSFRAGKNYEQYF.

The J gene is TRBJ2-1, the V gene TRBV27; the match to TRBD2 covers 10 bases. Germline V gene sequence: CDR1 MNHEY, CDR2 SMNVEV (reference sequence). With 7 bases clipped from V and 4 bases from J, the junction kept 4 bases outside the gene matches. The CDR3 contains 14 residues. Written as DNA, the CDR3 is TGTGCCAGCATAAGCGGGAGGGGATACAATGAGCAGTTCTTC. Its protein product is CASISGRGYNEQFF.

The rearrangement joins TRBV2 to TRBJ1-1; TRBD1 matches at 8 bases. V lost 6 bases to trimming and J lost 1 base; unmatched junction nucleotides: 13. The CDR3 covers 17 residues. Germline V gene data show CDR1 as SNHLY and CDR2 as FYNNEI. CDR3 in amino acids: CASSAEMAGTGNTEAFF. The CDR3, as DNA: TGTGCCAGCAGCGCTGAAATGGCCGGGACAGGGAACACTGAAGCTTTCTTT.

The chain uses TRBV27 and TRBJ2-3, with 8 nucleotides matching TRBD1. Germline loops: CDR1 MNHEY, CDR2 SMNVEV (reference sequence). V shed 4 bases and J 4 bases; nucleotides not matched to a gene: 7. The CDR3 contains 15 residues. The DNA for the CDR3 is TGTGCCAGCAGTTCATGGACAGGGCGGGCAGATACGCAGTATTTT. Translating gives CASSSWTGRADTQYF.

The V and J genes are TRBV5-1 and TRBJ2-1; D is unresolved. Per germline, CDR1 SGHRS and CDR2 YFSETQ. Trimming took 0 bases from V and 8 from J, leaving 9 bases between them. The CDR3 is 13 residues long. The CDR3 region is CASSLDGAYEQFF. The CDR3 bases are TGCGCCAGCAGCTTGGATGGTGCGTATGAGCAGTTCTTC.

A single count supports this clone. This chain uses TRBV27 with TRBJ1-3, with D maybe TRBD1 (5 bases). The CDR3 totals 17 residues. Trimming cost V 2 bases and J 4 bases, with 18 bases left between them. Germline CDR1 and CDR2: MNHEY and SMNVEV (reference sequence). The CDR3 protein is CASSLTSGPARGNTIYF. Written as DNA, the CDR3 is TGTGCCAGCAGTTTAACTTCGGGACCCGCTCGAGGAAACACCATATATTTT.

V and J are TRBV6-5 and TRBJ1-4, with D unresolved. V was clipped by 6 bases and J by 3 bases, with 11 bases between them. The CDR3 runs 14 residues. Germline CDR1 reads MNHEY; CDR2 reads SVGAGI. For the CDR3, the DNA is TGTGCCAGCAGCCTTAAGGGTTCTAATGAAAAACTGTTTTTT. It specifies CASSLKGSNEKLFF.

This chain joins TRBV4-1 and TRBJ2-1, with TRBD1 matching over 8 bases. The germline V gene encodes CDR1 MGHRA and CDR2 YSYEKL. The V segment lost 4 bases and the J segment 7 bases; nucleotides outside the gene matches: 12. The CDR3 is 16 residues long. The CDR3 loop reads CASSRYDRGSVNEQFF. CDR3 bases: TGCGCCAGCAGCCGATATGACAGGGGAAGTGTGAATGAGCAGTTCTTC.

V usage is TRBV7-9 and J usage is TRBJ2-2, with D perhaps matching TRBD2 (5 bases). Per germline, CDR1 SEHNR and CDR2 FQNEAQ (reference sequence). V gave up 5 bases and J gave up 5 bases, with 18 bases separating them. The CDR3 runs to 16 residues. The CDR3 loop is CASSGLKVIRTGELFF. The CDR3 coding sequence is TGTGCCAGCAGCGGACTCAAGGTTATTCGGACCGGGGAGCTGTTTTTT.

This chain joins TRBV7-2 and TRBJ2-2, with TRBD2 matching over 11 bases. The germline CDR1 and CDR2 sequences are SGHTA and FQGNSA. CDR3 length equals 17 residues. The V segment lost 5 bases and the J segment 5 bases; nucleotides outside the gene matches: 10. CDR3 DNA: TGTGCCAGCAGCCGGTGGATGCGGACTAGCGGGACCGGGGAGCTGTTTTTT. Amino acids: CASSRWMRTSGTGELFF.

This clone was picked up one time. The chain recombines TRBV28 with TRBJ1-1; D may be TRBD1 (5 bases). CDR1 is MDHEN, CDR2 SYDVKM, per germline. The CDR3 is made up of 16 amino acids. The germline V and J ends were trimmed by 2 bases and 0 bases, with 13 bases remaining between them. The CDR3 protein is CASSLRAGYLNTEAFF. The DNA for the CDR3 is TGTGCCAGCAGTTTAAGGGCAGGGTATCTGAACACTGAAGCTTTCTTT.

The CDR3, as DNA: TGTGCCAGCAGCGTCGGAGGCAGGGTGGACACTGAAGCTTTCTTT. This gives the protein CASSVGGRVDTEAFF. The chain has TRBV9 and TRBJ1-1; D is possibly TRBD1 (5 bases). Per germline, CDR1 SGDLS and CDR2 YYNGEE. The ends were cut back, 2 bases at V and 3 bases at J, with 14 bases in the middle. This CDR3 comprises 15 residues.

This chain uses TRBV10-3 with TRBJ2-6, with D uncertain. The CDR3 spans 16 residues. Trimming pared 2 bases from V and 3 bases from J, leaving 11 bases between. Germline V gene sequence: CDR1 ENHRY, CDR2 SYGVKD. The CDR3 is CAISEGVLGGANVLTF. CDR3 nucleotides: TGTGCCATCAGTGAGGGGGTATTGGGTGGGGCCAACGTCCTGACTTTC.

This clone was detected only once. Other DNA sequences within the sample encode an identical CDR3. The V and J genes are TRBV9 and TRBJ2-3; 8 positions match TRBD2. The J segment lost 5 bases and the V segment lost 3 bases, leaving 8 bases of the junction unmatched. This CDR3 is 15 amino acids long. Germline-derived CDR1 and CDR2 are SGDLS and YYNGEE. This CDR3 reads CASSDSGRALDTQYF. The CDR3 DNA reads as TGTGCCAGCAGCGATTCCGGGAGGGCCCTAGATACGCAGTATTTT.

This rearrangement joins TRBV27 to TRBJ2-7, with 8 bases lining up with TRBD2. Germline CDR1 MNHEY, CDR2 SMNVEV (reference sequence). The CDR3 loop spans 14 amino acids. The trim removed 5 bases at V and 6 bases at J, leaving 9 bases unmatched. The CDR3 region has the DNA TGTGCCAGCAGTCCAGGGACTAGAGGAACCGAGCAGTACTTC. Translated, it gives CASSPGTRGTEQYF.